Listed here are 26 T cell receptor beta chains from one sample, sequenced in a study of control samples from healthy donors and cancer patients. The data were produced by immunoSEQ multiplex PCR, yet TCRdb's version contains in-frame clones alone and is incomplete. The repertoire holds approximately 49,000 clones, with about 92% as singletons. Sequenced material: PBMCs. The receptor source for this set is a man in his forties or fifties with colorectal cancer.

The sample holds a few counts of this clone. Other nucleotide sequences from this sample produce the same CDR3. The rearrangement uses TRBV6-5 and TRBJ2-7, with D possibly matching TRBD2 (5 bases). CDR3 length equals 15 residues. Trimming shortened V by 3 bases and J by 0 bases, and 12 bases separated the two germline ends. Germline CDR1 is MNHEY and CDR2 is SVGAGI. The CDR3 sequence: CASSYGRRSSYEQYF. The CDR3 DNA reads TGTGCCAGCAGTTATGGGCGGAGGAGCTCCTACGAGCAGTACTTC.

This chain joins TRBV6-5 and TRBJ1-5; D is undetermined. The CDR3 is 13 amino acids. Germline CDR1 and CDR2: MNHEY and SVGAGI. The V and J ends lost 5 bases and 3 bases respectively, with 8 bases between them. CDR3 sequence (DNA): TGTGCCAGCAGTCTCCTTTACAATCAGCCCCAGCATTTT. Protein product: CASSLLYNQPQHF.

This clone was counted once. V gene TRBV28 combines with J gene TRBJ2-5; no clear D. The CDR3 runs to 13 residues. Germline V gives CDR1 MDHEN, CDR2 SYDVKM. The V gene lost 5 bases and the J gene lost 2 bases, with 9 bases spanning the gap. CDR3 sequence reads: CASSLNIQETQYF. Here the CDR3 DNA reads TGTGCCAGCAGTCTCAACATTCAAGAGACCCAGTACTTC.

This clone showed up just once. V gene TRBV4-1 combines with J gene TRBJ1-2; D unclear. Germline loops: CDR1 MGHRA, CDR2 YSYEKL. The V end was cut by 4 bases, the J end by 3 bases, with 15 bases between. The CDR3 sequence is 15 residues long. CDR3 in amino acids: CASSPGGQPHYGYTF. CDR3 DNA sequence: TGCGCCAGCAGCCCGGGAGGTCAGCCCCACTATGGCTACACCTTC.

The sample holds one count of this clone. The chain carries TRBV30 and TRBJ1-1, with D tentatively TRBD1 (6 bases). V dropped 2 bases and J dropped 3 bases, with 16 bases sitting between them. This CDR3 spans 15 amino acids. The germline gives CDR1 GTSNPN, CDR2 SVGIG (reference sequence). In DNA, the CDR3 is TGTGCCTGGAGTTCTCCTCAGGGGCCCTACACTGAAGCTTTCTTT. Translating gives CAWSSPQGPYTEAFF.

The V gene is TRBV7-9, the J gene TRBJ1-1; 9 nucleotides line up with TRBD1. With V trimmed by 3 bases and J by 6 bases, 17 bases remained unmatched. Germline values: CDR1 SEHNR, CDR2 FQNEAQ (reference sequence). CDR3 length: 18 residues. The CDR3 sequence: CASSLLPGQGWILAEAFF. The CDR3 DNA reads as TGTGCCAGCAGCTTGCTCCCGGGACAGGGATGGATACTGGCTGAAGCTTTCTTT.

This sequence joins TRBV24-1 and TRBJ1-1, with D possibly TRBD1 on 6 matching bases. The CDR3 consists of 14 residues. The V end was cut by 5 bases, the J end by 4 bases, with 13 bases between. The germline CDR1 and CDR2 sequences are KGHDR and SFDVKD. The CDR3 is CATSGGLTGTEAFF. DNA for the CDR3: TGTGCCACCAGTGGTGGGCTGACAGGCACTGAAGCTTTCTTT.

The gene calls are TRBV29-1 and TRBJ2-7; D is undetermined. With 0 bases removed from V and 3 bases from J, the gap between germline ends came to 0 bases. This CDR3 has 10 residues. Germline-derived CDR1 and CDR2 are SQVTM and ANQGSEA. The CDR3 nucleotides read TGCAGCGTTGAAGACTACGAGCAGTACTTC. Encoded protein: CSVEDYEQYF.

This clone appeared a single time. The chain is built from TRBV6-5 and TRBJ1-1; a weak D match, TRBD1 (5 bases). With 5 bases removed from V and 7 bases from J, the gap between germline ends came to 17 bases. Germline V gene lookup returns CDR1 MNHEY and CDR2 SVGAGI. The CDR3 loop spans 14 amino acids. CDR3 residues: CASSRDGNSFEAFF. CDR3 nucleotides: TGTGCCAGCAGTCGGGACGGAAACTCCTTTGAAGCTTTCTTT.

The sample holds one count of this clone. The V call is TRBV6-4, the J call TRBJ2-4; D not resolved. Trimming cost V 10 bases and J 3 bases, with 13 bases left between them. Germline values: CDR1 MRHNA, CDR2 SNTAGT. The CDR3 is 13 amino acids. The CDR3 protein is CATPWVGKNIQYF. The DNA of the CDR3 is TGTGCCACCCCTTGGGTGGGCAAAAACATTCAGTACTTC.

The V and J genes are TRBV6-5 and TRBJ2-7, with 10 nucleotides matching TRBD2. V gave up 2 bases and J gave up 2 bases; unmatched junction bases: 3. The CDR3 runs 15 residues. CDR1 is MNHEY, CDR2 SVGAGI, per germline. CDR3 bases: TGTGCCAGCAGTTACGCCACTAGCGGGGCCTACGAGCAGTACTTC. Protein: CASSYATSGAYEQYF.

The chain joins TRBV18 to TRBJ2-5; a weak D match, TRBD2 (5 bases). The length of the CDR3 is 17 residues. Germline V gene sequence: CDR1 KGHSH, CDR2 LQKENI. Trimming shortened V by 2 bases and J by 0 bases, and 16 bases separated the two germline ends. The CDR3 loop reads CASSPGSGRGNQETQYF. CDR3 bases: TGTGCCAGCTCACCAGGGTCCGGGCGAGGGAACCAAGAGACCCAGTACTTC.

The gene calls are TRBV5-4 and TRBJ2-5; maybe TRBD1 (6 bases). Per germline, CDR1 SGHNT and CDR2 YYREEE (reference sequence). V was pared by 4 bases and J by 5 bases, with 18 bases between. This CDR3 comprises 15 residues. CDR3 nucleotide sequence: TGTGCCAGCAGCACCCCAAGGGGGATCGTGGAGACCCAGTACTTC. It codes for CASSTPRGIVETQYF.

This clone was recorded once. The chain couples TRBV25-1 to TRBJ2-7; D gene ambiguous. The germline gives CDR1 MGHDK, CDR2 SYGVNS. V dropped 4 bases and J dropped 1 base, with 5 bases sitting between them. The CDR3 extends over 12 amino acids. The CDR3 DNA reads TGTGCCAGCAGTGTGGGGTCCTACGAGCAGTACTTC. Translating it yields CASSVGSYEQYF.

The chain uses TRBV6-5 and TRBJ1-3; a possible D gene is TRBD1 (6 bases). The length of the CDR3 is 14 residues. CDR1 MNHEY and CDR2 SVGAGI come from the germline V gene. V was trimmed by 8 bases and J by 0 bases, leaving 11 bases between them. The CDR3: CASQQGLSGNTIYF. CDR3 coding DNA: TGTGCCAGCCAACAGGGCCTCTCTGGAAACACCATATATTTT.

This clone appeared a few times. The chain joins TRBV7-9 to TRBJ2-7; TRBD1 matches at 9 bases. Germline assignment: CDR1 SEHNR and CDR2 FQNEAQ (reference sequence). The V segment lost 4 bases and the J segment 4 bases; nucleotides outside the gene matches: 8. The CDR3 contains 15 residues. CDR3 residues: CASSSTTGGWYEQYF. In DNA, the CDR3 is TGTGCCAGCAGCTCCACTACAGGGGGCTGGTACGAGCAGTACTTC.

V is TRBV7-6 and J is TRBJ2-5; D might be TRBD1 (6 bases). Germline V gene sequence: CDR1 SGHVS, CDR2 FNYEAQ. The CDR3 spans 15 residues. The V end lost 3 bases, the J end lost 4 bases, and 15 bases lay between the germline ends. DNA of the CDR3: TGTGCCAGCAGCTTGGGTGGGACAAGGGTAGAGACCCAGTACTTC. This sequence encodes CASSLGGTRVETQYF.

The V call is TRBV19, the J call TRBJ2-3; D is perhaps TRBD1 or TRBD2 (6 bases each). Trimming shortened V by 3 bases and J by 2 bases, and 15 bases separated the two germline ends. Germline V gene sequence: CDR1 LNHDA, CDR2 SQIVND (reference sequence). CDR3 size: 16 residues. The CDR3 DNA reads TGTGCCAGTAGTATCCAGGGGACTCCCTACACAGATACGCAGTATTTT. Protein sequence: CASSIQGTPYTDTQYF.

The rearrangement uses TRBV19 and TRBJ1-1; D perhaps matches TRBD1 (5 bases). This CDR3 has 13 amino acids. With 8 bases removed from V and 1 base from J, the gap between germline ends came to 11 bases. CDR1 is LNHDA, CDR2 SQIVND, per germline (reference sequence). CDR3 protein: CASGGRQNTEAFF. As DNA, the CDR3 is TGTGCCAGTGGGGGACGTCAGAACACTGAAGCTTTCTTT.

This clone was found once. The rearrangement uses TRBV7-9 and TRBJ1-1, with D uncertain. Trimming shortened V by 6 bases and J by 6 bases, and 14 bases separated the two germline ends. The CDR3 consists of 13 residues. CDR1 SEHNR and CDR2 FQNEAQ come from the germline V gene (reference sequence). In DNA, the CDR3 is TGTGCCAGCAGGCGTAGCGATCAGCCTGAAGCTTTCTTT. This sequence encodes CASRRSDQPEAFF. The entire variable domain, with the rest obtained from reference TRBV7-9 and TRBJ1-1, is as follows: DTGVSQNPRHKITKRGQNVTFRCDPISEHNRLYWYRQTLGQGPEFLTYFQNEAQLEKSRLLSDRFSAERPKGSFSTLEIQRTEQGDSAMYLCASRRSDQPEAFFGQGTRLTVV.

The chain links TRBV6-5 to TRBJ2-7, with 8 bases aligning to TRBD2. The ends lost 6 bases at V and 1 base at J; junction bases unmatched: 8. This CDR3 spans 15 amino acids. From germline, CDR1 is MNHEY and CDR2 SVGAGI. CDR3 nucleotide sequence: TGTGCCAGCAGCCCGGGAGGGGCGCCGTCCTACGAGCAGTACTTC. Amino acid sequence: CASSPGGAPSYEQYF.

This chain links TRBV28 with TRBJ2-1; possibly TRBD1 for D (6 bases). The V end was cut by 8 bases, the J end by 3 bases, with 14 bases between. The germline CDR1 and CDR2 sequences are MDHEN and SYDVKM. The CDR3 has 14 residues. Here the CDR3 DNA reads TGTGCCAGCGGGGGCAGGGCAGACTACAATGAGCAGTTCTTC. Translating it yields CASGGRADYNEQFF.

The chain has TRBV9 and TRBJ2-2; TRBD1 matches 7 bases. Losses at the gene ends were 3 bases for V and 3 bases for J; bases not matched to a gene: 5. Germline CDR1 and CDR2: SGDLS and YYNGEE. CDR3 length equals 15 residues. CDR3 sequence (DNA): TGTGCCAGCAGCGGGCAGGGGGTAGACACCGGGGAGCTGTTTTTT. This translates into CASSGQGVDTGELFF.

The chain uses TRBV5-6 and TRBJ1-1, with D possibly being TRBD1 (6 bases). Germline assignment: CDR1 SGHDT and CDR2 YYEEEE. The CDR3 loop spans 15 amino acids. V lost 4 bases and J 0 bases, leaving 13 bases between the germline ends. CDR3 in amino acids: CASSLGQFMNTEAFF. The CDR3 coding sequence is TGTGCCAGCAGCCTCGGACAGTTTATGAACACTGAAGCTTTCTTT.

V gene TRBV13 combines with J gene TRBJ2-7; 9 bases align to TRBD2. Trimming cost V 9 bases and J 1 base; bases outside gene matches: 7. Germline values: CDR1 PRHDT, CDR2 FYEKMQ (reference sequence). This CDR3 contains 14 residues. CDR3 protein: CASRRGGASYEQYF. The CDR3 region has the DNA TGTGCCAGTAGGCGCGGGGGGGCTTCCTACGAGCAGTACTTC. The whole variable domain, remainder taken from reference TRBV13 and TRBJ2-7, is AAGVIQSPRHLIKEKRETATLKCYPIPRHDTVYWYQQGPGQDPQFLISFYEKMQSDKGSIPDRFSAQQFSDYHSELNMSSLELGDSALYFCASRRGGASYEQYFGPGTRLTVT.

The CDR3 DNA is TGCGCCAGCAGCCCCGGTTGGGGGCAGGTCGGGGAGCTGTTTTTT. It codes for CASSPGWGQVGELFF. V is TRBV5-1 and J is TRBJ2-2; perhaps TRBD1 as D (6 bases). Looked up from germline, CDR1 is SGHRS and CDR2 is YFSETQ. Trimming shortened V by 4 bases and J by 7 bases, and 17 bases separated the two germline ends. The CDR3 length is 15 residues.